The 2 T cell receptor beta chains in this list originate from one sample, sequenced in a study of response to subunit inactivated influenza vaccine. TCRdb reanalysed the RT-PCR reads using MiXCR and keeps one entry per CDR3 protein. The sample lists about 170,000 distinct CDR3 sequences; 9.5% to 12% were seen once. Material: CD8+ T cells sorted from PBMCs, obtained less than 25 months after vaccination. These receptors were taken from a man between 50 and 75 years old who received an inactivated influenza vaccine.

This clonotype was seen at least ten times. The chain carries TRBV13 and TRBJ2-1; TRBD1 is a possible D gene (6 bases). The CDR3 has 15 amino acids. The germline V and J ends were trimmed by 3 bases and 2 bases, with 11 bases remaining between them. Germline CDR1 reads PRHDT; CDR2 reads FYEKMQ (reference sequence). In DNA form, the CDR3 reads TGTGCCAGCAGCTTCAACAGGGATGCCTACAATGAGCAGTTCTTC. It codes for CASSFNRDAYNEQFF.

Only a few counts were recorded for this clonotype. The chain joins TRBV29-1 to TRBJ2-5; the match to TRBD2 covers 12 bases. The CDR3 has 14 residues. CDR1 is SQVTM, CDR2 ANQGSEA, per germline. V lost 6 bases and J lost 5; bases outside the gene matches: 7. The CDR3 protein is CSVQLAGGPETQYF. In DNA form, the CDR3 reads TGCAGCGTCCAACTAGCGGGGGGCCCGGAGACCCAGTACTTC.